This TCR beta chain was sequenced during a study of cytomegalovirus exposure and HLA in healthy donors. The study's findings and limits: The authors assumed roughly uniform sequencing depth across donors for presence/absence analyses.

With regard to this clone: Its antigen is as yet unknown.

Germline loops: CDR1 MGHRA, CDR2 YSYEKL. The CDR3 covers 16 residues. With V trimmed by 5 bases and J by 1 base, 4 bases remained unmatched. Primers for the PCR totalled 60 Vbeta and 13 Jbeta. The data were produced by immunoSEQ multiplex PCR, yet TCRdb's version contains in-frame clones alone and is incomplete. The table lists 150,000 to 200,000 clones, roughly 87% of them singletons. Specimen: PBMCs. The chain recombines TRBV4-1 with TRBJ2-5, with 13 bases that match TRBD2. The origin of this receptor is a girl under two years old in good health and CMV-seronegative. CDR3 amino acids: CASSNRLAGGQETQYF. CDR3 coding DNA: TGCGCCAGCAGCAATCGACTAGCGGGGGGCCAAGAGACCCAGTACTTC.